This T cell receptor beta chain was sequenced in a study of somatic mutations in cytotoxic T cells in rheumatoid arthritis. The assay was immunoSEQ multiplex PCR, and TCRdb's table has in-frame clones only and misses some. Of some 38,000 clones in the sample, roughly 80% were seen once. The TCR originated in a middle-aged man in good health. The sequencing sample was made of CD8+ T cells sorted from blood.

In DNA form, the CDR3 reads TGTGCCAGCAGCTTCGGGGAGGCAGAGACCCAGTACTTC. Translated: CASSFGEAETQYF. The genes are TRBV28 and TRBJ2-5; perhaps TRBD2 as D (6 bases). Germline-derived CDR1 and CDR2 are MDHEN and SYDVKM. Trimming took off 6 bases at V and 4 bases at J, with 12 bases between the two ends. The CDR3 loop spans 13 amino acids. Full variable domain (missing parts from reference TRBV28 and TRBJ2-5): DVKVTQSSRYLVKRTGEKVFLECVQDMDHENMFWYRQDPGLGLRLIYFSYDVKMKEKGDIPEGYSVSREKKERFSLILESASTNQTSMYLCASSFGEAETQYFGPGTRLLVL.